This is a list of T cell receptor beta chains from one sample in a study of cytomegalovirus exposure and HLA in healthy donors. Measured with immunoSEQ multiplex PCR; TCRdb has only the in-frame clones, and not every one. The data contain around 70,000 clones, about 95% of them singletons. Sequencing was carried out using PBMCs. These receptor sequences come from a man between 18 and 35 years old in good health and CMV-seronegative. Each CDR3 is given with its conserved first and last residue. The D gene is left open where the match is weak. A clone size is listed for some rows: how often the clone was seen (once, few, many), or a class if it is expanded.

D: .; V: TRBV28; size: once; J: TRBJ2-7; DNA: TGTGCCAGCAGTTCCCACAGGTACGAGCAGTACTTC; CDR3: CASSSHRYEQYF
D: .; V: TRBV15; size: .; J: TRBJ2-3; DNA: TGTGCCACCAGCTTTGGGACTCGGCAGTATTTT; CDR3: CATSFGTRQYF
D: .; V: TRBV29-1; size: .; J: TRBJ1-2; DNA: TGCAGCGTTGAAGATCCACTTGGGGGGGTCAGTTATGGCTACACCTTC; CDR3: CSVEDPLGGVSYGYTF
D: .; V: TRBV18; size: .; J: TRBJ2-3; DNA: TGTGCCAGCTCACCACGGGGGGGGGCCAAGGATACGCAGTATTTT; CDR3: CASSPRGGAKDTQYF
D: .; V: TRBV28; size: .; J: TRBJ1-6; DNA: TGTGCCAGCAGTTTTCTACAGAGTCACTCCTATAATTCACCCCTCCACTTT; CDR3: CASSFLQSHSYNSPLHF
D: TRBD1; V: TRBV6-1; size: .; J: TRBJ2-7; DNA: TGTGCCAGCAGTGAAAACAGGGGTGGGTGGCAGTACTTC; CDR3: CASSENRGGWQYF
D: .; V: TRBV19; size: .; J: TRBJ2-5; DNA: TGTGCCAGTAGTATCGGCCCGGGGGGCCCTCAAGAGACCCAGTACTTC; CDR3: CASSIGPGGPQETQYF
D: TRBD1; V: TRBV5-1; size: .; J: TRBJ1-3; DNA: TGCGCCAGCAGCCCCGGGACAGGGGACACCATATATTTT; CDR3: CASSPGTGDTIYF
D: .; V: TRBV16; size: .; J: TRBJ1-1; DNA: TGTGCCAGCAGCCAATCTTTCCCGTCCACTGAAGCTTTCTTT; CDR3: CASSQSFPSTEAFF
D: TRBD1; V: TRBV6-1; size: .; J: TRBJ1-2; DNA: TGTGCCAGCAGGACAGGGGTGGGCTATGGCTACACCTTC; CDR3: CASRTGVGYGYTF
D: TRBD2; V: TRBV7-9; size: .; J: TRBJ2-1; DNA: TGTGCCAGCAGCACCCAGCGGGGGCGTTACAATGAGCAGTTCTTC; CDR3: CASSTQRGRYNEQFF
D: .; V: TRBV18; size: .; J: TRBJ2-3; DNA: TGTGCCAGCTCACCACAGGGTTCAGGGCTCACAGATACGCAGTATTTT; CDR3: CASSPQGSGLTDTQYF
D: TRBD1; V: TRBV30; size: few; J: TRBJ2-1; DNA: TGTGCCTGGGGGACAGGGGTTGTCTATGAGCAGTTCTTC; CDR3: CAWGTGVVYEQFF
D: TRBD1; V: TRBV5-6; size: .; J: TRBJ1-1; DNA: TGTGCCAGCAGCTATACAGGGGGTTGGAACACTGAAGCTTTCTTT; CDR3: CASSYTGGWNTEAFF
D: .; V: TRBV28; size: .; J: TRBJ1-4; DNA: TGTGCCAGCAGTTTAACCCGCAGTGGAAAACTGTTTTTT; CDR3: CASSLTRSGKLFF
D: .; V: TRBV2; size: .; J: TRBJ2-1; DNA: TGTGCCAGCAGTGTGACGGGATACAATGAGCAGTTCTTC; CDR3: CASSVTGYNEQFF
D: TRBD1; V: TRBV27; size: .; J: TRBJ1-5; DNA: TGTGCCAGCAGTTTGTCGATAGGGACAGGGGGAAATCAGCCCCAGCATTTT; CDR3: CASSLSIGTGGNQPQHF
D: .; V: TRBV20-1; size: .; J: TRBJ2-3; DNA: TGCAGTCTCAATAGGGGAGATACGCAGTATTTT; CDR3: CSLNRGDTQYF
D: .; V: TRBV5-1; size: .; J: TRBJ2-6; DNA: TGCGCCAGCAGCTTTGTCGGGAGCACTGGGGCCAACGTCCTGACTTTC; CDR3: CASSFVGSTGANVLTF
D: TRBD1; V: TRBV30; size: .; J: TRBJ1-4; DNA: TGTGCCTGGGGAAAGGGGGCGGCTAATGAAAAACTGTTTTTT; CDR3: CAWGKGAANEKLFF
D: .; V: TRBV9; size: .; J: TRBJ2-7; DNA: TGTGCCAGCAGCGTAGCCGGACAAACCTACGAGCAGTACTTC; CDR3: CASSVAGQTYEQYF